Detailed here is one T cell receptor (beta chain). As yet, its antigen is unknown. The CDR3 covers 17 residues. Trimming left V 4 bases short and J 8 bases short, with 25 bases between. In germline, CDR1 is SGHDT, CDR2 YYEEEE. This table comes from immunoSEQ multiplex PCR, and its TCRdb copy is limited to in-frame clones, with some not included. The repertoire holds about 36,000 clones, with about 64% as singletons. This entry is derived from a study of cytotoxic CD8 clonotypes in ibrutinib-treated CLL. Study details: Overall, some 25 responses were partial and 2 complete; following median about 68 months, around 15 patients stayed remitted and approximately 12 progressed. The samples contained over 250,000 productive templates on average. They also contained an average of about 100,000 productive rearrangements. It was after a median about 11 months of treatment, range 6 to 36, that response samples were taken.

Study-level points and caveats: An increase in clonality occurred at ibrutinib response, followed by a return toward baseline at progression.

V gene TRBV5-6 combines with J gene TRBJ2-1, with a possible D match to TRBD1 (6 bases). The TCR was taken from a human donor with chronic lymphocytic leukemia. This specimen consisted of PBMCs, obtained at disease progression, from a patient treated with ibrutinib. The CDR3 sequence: CASSGAPEWGPWDEQFF. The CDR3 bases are TGTGCCAGCAGCGGGGCCCCAGAGTGGGGGCCCTGGGATGAGCAGTTCTTC.